One and the same sample provided the 16 T cell receptor beta chains below, sequenced in a study of blood T cell repertoires in COVID-19. Sequenced by immunoSEQ multiplex PCR; TCRdb stores in-frame clones only, minus some. The repertoire holds 120,000 or so clones, with more than 65% as singletons. Sequenced: peripheral blood. These receptor sequences come from a human donor in a cohort sampled during active COVID-19.

The CDR3 coding sequence is TGTGCCAGCAGCTTTGCCCGGGAAAAGTCGGCTGGGGCCAACGTCCTGACTTTC. Translated, it gives CASSFAREKSAGANVLTF. The rearrangement joins TRBV7-2 to TRBJ2-6; possible D gene TRBD2, 5 bases. The CDR3 length is 18 residues. Germline values: CDR1 SGHTA, CDR2 FQGNSA. Trimming took 3 bases from V and 2 from J, leaving 17 bases between them. The variable domain in full, with the rest retrieved from reference TRBV7-2 and TRBJ2-6, is GAGVSQSPSNKVTEKGKDVELRCDPISGHTALYWYRQSLGQGLEFLIYFQGNSAPDKSGLPSDRFSAERTGGSVSTLTIQRTQQEDSAVYLCASSFAREKSAGANVLTFGAGSRLTVL.

The CDR3 is CSARFINEQFF. CDR3 nucleotides: TGCAGTGCTAGGTTTATAAATGAGCAGTTCTTC. The chain couples TRBV20-1 to TRBJ2-1; D remains unclear. The CDR3 extends over 11 amino acids. The germline V and J ends were trimmed by 3 bases and 7 bases, with 7 bases remaining between them. Germline assignment: CDR1 DFQATT and CDR2 SNEGSKA (reference sequence).

V and J are TRBV5-4 and TRBJ1-1; 8 bases fit TRBD1. The CDR3 covers 13 residues. The ends lost 4 bases at V and 4 bases at J; junction bases unmatched: 3. Germline-derived CDR1 and CDR2 are SGHNT and YYREEE (reference sequence). The CDR3 DNA follows: TGTGCCAGCAGCCAAGACAGGGGCACTGAAGCTTTCTTT. Protein: CASSQDRGTEAFF.

This sequence joins TRBV7-9 and TRBJ2-2; the D gene is possibly TRBD1 (6 bases). CDR1 SEHNR and CDR2 FQNEAQ come from the germline V gene (reference sequence). This CDR3 comprises 15 residues. The V end was cut by 3 bases, the J end by 6 bases, with 14 bases between. CDR3 sequence (DNA): TGTGCCAGCAGCTTTACAGGGATTCGCGCCGGGGAGCTGTTTTTT. Encoded protein: CASSFTGIRAGELFF.

This clone counts as medium-sized (0.01 to 0.1%). A read error may produce the germline difference seen at one junction end. J is TRBJ2-2 and V is TRBV7-7; 8 bases agree with TRBD1. The CDR3 is made up of 18 amino acids. Germline V gene lookup returns CDR1 SSHAT and CDR2 FNYEAQ (reference sequence). The CDR3 here is CASSTVTGTGNPTGELFF. The CDR3 region has the DNA TGTGCTAGCAGCACCGTGACCGGGACAGGAAACCCCACCGGGGAGCTGTTTTTT.

The chain links TRBV18 to TRBJ2-7; 8 nucleotides match TRBD1. The V and J ends lost 3 bases and 0 bases, in that order; junction bases with no gene match: 4. The CDR3 extends over 15 amino acids. Germline V gene sequence: CDR1 KGHSH, CDR2 LQKENI. The CDR3 nucleotides are TGTGCCAGCTCACCCGGGACAGGAGACTCCTACGAGCAGTACTTC. Translation gives CASSPGTGDSYEQYF.

The chain recombines TRBV6-6 with TRBJ1-5, with D perhaps matching TRBD1 (5 bases). The CDR3 totals 14 residues. The germline gives CDR1 MNHNY, CDR2 SVGAGI (reference sequence). Trimming removed 2 bases from V and 8 bases from J, with 13 bases in between. The CDR3 DNA sequence: TGTGCCAGCAGTTACGGGGGGTTAAGGGAGCCCCAGCATTTT. It translates to CASSYGGLREPQHF.

The chain links TRBV7-9 to TRBJ1-2; the D gene is possibly TRBD1 (5 bases). The V gene lost 0 bases and the J gene lost 6 bases, with 11 bases spanning the gap. This CDR3 has 14 residues. In germline, CDR1 is SEHNR, CDR2 FQNEAQ (reference sequence). The CDR3 reads CASSLANQGDGYTF. CDR3 nucleotides: TGTGCCAGCAGCTTAGCGAACCAGGGTGATGGCTACACCTTC.

The J gene is TRBJ2-7, the V gene TRBV7-2; tentative D call: TRBD2 (6 bases). The CDR3 length is 15 residues. The V end lost 3 bases, the J end lost 2 bases, and 14 bases lay between the germline ends. Germline-derived CDR1 and CDR2 are SGHTA and FQGNSA. The CDR3 sequence: CASSFTGGAPYEQYF. The CDR3 DNA is TGTGCCAGCAGCTTCACCGGCGGGGCTCCCTACGAGCAGTACTTC.

J is TRBJ1-1 and V is TRBV6-2 or TRBV6-3; TRBD1 matches 8 bases. The CDR3 is made up of 12 amino acids. Germline CDR1 reads MNHEY; CDR2 reads SVGEGT. Trimming at V came to 2 bases and at J to 11 bases, leaving 4 bases not matched to a gene. The CDR3 DNA follows: TGTGCCAGCAGTTACGACAGGGGTAGTGCTTTCTTT. This gives the protein CASSYDRGSAFF.

This chain connects TRBV3-1 (or the pseudogene TRBV3-2) to TRBJ1-1; D is uncertain. V dropped 1 base and J dropped 8 bases, with 17 bases sitting between them. This CDR3 region has 15 residues. The germline V gene encodes CDR1 LGHDT and CDR2 YNNKEL (reference sequence). CDR3 protein: CASSQGGGLETEAFF. In DNA form, the CDR3 reads TGTGCCAGCAGCCAAGGGGGAGGACTTGAGACGGAAGCTTTCTTT.

The J gene is TRBJ2-3, the V gene TRBV19; weak D call: TRBD1 (7 bases). Germline loops: CDR1 LNHDA, CDR2 SQIVND (reference sequence). Trimming took 5 bases from V and 2 from J, leaving 14 bases between them. The CDR3 sequence is 15 residues long. This chain's CDR3 is CASSDPGGLTDTQYF. CDR3 DNA: TGTGCCAGTAGTGACCCAGGGGGGCTCACAGATACGCAGTATTTT. Full variable domain (missing parts from reference TRBV19 and TRBJ2-3): DGGITQSPKYLFRKEGQNVTLSCEQNLNHDAMYWYRQDPGQGLRLIYYSQIVNDFQKGDIAEGYSVSREKKESFPLTVTSAQKNPTAFYLCASSDPGGLTDTQYFGPGTRLTVL.

The chain carries TRBV27 and TRBJ1-4; 10 bases map to TRBD1. Germline loops: CDR1 MNHEY, CDR2 SMNVEV (reference sequence). Trimming at V came to 3 bases and at J to 6 bases, leaving 1 base not matched to a gene. CDR3 length equals 14 residues. The CDR3 DNA follows: TGTGCCAGCAGTTTCGGGACAGGGGATGAAAAACTGTTTTTT. It codes for CASSFGTGDEKLFF.

The rearrangement uses TRBV29-1 and TRBJ2-7, with a tentative D call TRBD1 (5 bases). The germline V and J ends were trimmed by 5 bases and 2 bases, with 13 bases remaining between them. The CDR3 covers 13 residues. The germline V gene encodes CDR1 SQVTM and CDR2 ANQGSEA. CDR3 sequence: CSVLQGGAYEQYF. CDR3 in DNA: TGCAGCGTTCTGCAGGGCGGCGCCTACGAGCAGTACTTC.

This rearrangement joins TRBV27 to TRBJ1-2; 8 bases agree with TRBD1. The V gene end was trimmed by 0 bases and the J gene end by 7 bases; junction bases not matched to a gene: 7. CDR3 length: 15 residues. Per germline, CDR1 MNHEY and CDR2 SMNVEV (reference sequence). The CDR3 sequence is CASSLSGQGRIGYTF. As DNA, the CDR3 is TGTGCCAGCAGTTTATCCGGACAGGGAAGGATTGGCTACACCTTC.

J is TRBJ1-1 and V is TRBV7-9, with 7 bases fitting TRBD1. The CDR3 sequence is 18 residues long. CDR1 SEHNR and CDR2 FQNEAQ come from the germline V gene (reference sequence). The J segment lost 3 bases and the V segment lost 6 bases, leaving 19 bases of the junction unmatched. As DNA, the CDR3 is TGTGCCAGCAGTCCGGGATCCACGACAGGGCGTATAGACACTGAAGCTTTCTTT. Translation gives CASSPGSTTGRIDTEAFF.